This TCR beta chain is drawn from a study of low-dose radiotherapy and immunotherapy resistance in tumors (dated by TCRdb to 2022 to 2024). For the study in its entirety: Cohort 1 received 0.5 Gy per fraction every 2 weeks, with a prescribed total PTV dose of 6.5 Gy. Patients in Cohort 2 were given 1 Gy per fraction every two weeks, for a total of 13 Gy across 26 weeks. Patients were given nivolumab as a 240 mg flat dose every two weeks and ipilimumab at 1 mg/kg every six weeks, with both drugs delivered intravenously. Cyclophosphamide 200 mg/m2 was administered intravenously every two weeks, one day before each radiation and immunotherapy administration. Starting on cycle 1 day 1, patients took 300 mg of aspirin by mouth once daily for four cycles. Trial participants were not randomized into treatment groups. The translational analysis covered eight patients: three from the first dose cohort and the first five from the second dose cohort.

Sequenced on an Illumina HiSeq 2500. To make first-strand cDNA, Superscript III was used along with a set of TRAV- and TRBV-specific primers so that both the TCRalpha and TCRbeta chains were covered. TCRs were amplified with Phusion for about 20 PCR cycles using a constant-region primer together with the adapter attached to the V primers. The MessageAmp II aRNA Amplification Kit was used to amplify the isolated mRNA, with in vitro transcription run for 16 hours at 37 degrees C. The Dynabeads mRNA DIRECT Purification Kit was used to isolate mRNA for TCR sequencing. Indexed Illumina adapters were added in a second approximately 27-cycle Phusion PCR, and the resulting products were purified with AMPure XP beads. Turning to the authors' computational methods: Custom Perl scripts were used to pool TCR sequences that encoded the same protein, to remove out-of-frame sequences, and to calculate the abundance of each clonotype. The analysis excluded TCR sequences that were supported by just one read. Shannon entropy, Gini index, clonality, richness, and the frequency of TCRs shared between repertoires were included as repertoire metrics. The public reads were run again by TCRdb, first through fastp at Q25 and then through MiXCR, and only productive beta chains were kept. One record per CDR3 amino acid sequence lists the most common genes and DNA. These V and J calls rely on TCRdb rather than the paper's analysis. The sample table shows 30,000 or so distinct CDR3 sequences, and around 47% are seen once. The ten top clones hold roughly 5.7% of the sample.

This specimen's time point label, interpreted: after trial treatment. The treatment or condition label, as the study defines it: LDRT plus nivolumab, ipilimumab, low-dose cyclophosphamide and aspirin (RACIN trial). The donors came from RACIN, which was a single-arm phase I dose-escalation trial that paired nivolumab and ipilimumab with aspirin, low-dose cyclophosphamide and low-dose radiotherapy. Eligible patients had advanced, TIL-negative solid tumors. On this clonotype: Its antigen remains unidentified. Base qualities are missing; no much larger clone stands one base away.

Deletion took 1 base off V and 3 bases off J, with a span of 10 bases between the germline ends. According to the germline V gene (reference sequence), CDR1 reads MNHEY and CDR2 reads SMNVEV. Including the terminal cysteine and phenylalanine, the CDR3 comprises 15 residues. The DNA shown is the 45-base CDR3, in frame from base 1. This sequence uses TRBV27 and TRBJ1-5, with the D gene call left open. This TCR derives from a male donor with gallbladder cancer. The sequences come from PBMCs, collected after low-dose radiotherapy plus immunotherapy. The CDR3 reads CASSLFSAVNQPQHF. The nucleotide sequence is TGTGCCAGCAGTTTATTTTCGGCGGTCAATCAGCCCCAGCATTTT.